The rows below give T cell receptor beta chains drawn from one sample of a study of blood T cell repertoires in COVID-19. TCRdb's copy holds only in-frame clones and misses some; the assay was immunoSEQ multiplex PCR. The table includes 110,000 to 150,000 clones, 75% to 85% detected once. Sequencing was carried out using peripheral blood. The receptors stem from a man aged 55-75 years with active or convalescent COVID-19. Both conserved end residues are trimmed from each CDR3. Clone size is given for some rows only: seen once, a few or many times, or a class if the clone is expanded.

v_gene: TRBV7-6; abundance: NA; j_gene: TRBJ2-2; CDR3aa: ASSFFPRLAGADTGELF
v_gene: TRBV24-1; abundance: NA; j_gene: TRBJ2-5; CDR3aa: ATSAPTGGKETQY
v_gene: TRBV9; abundance: once; j_gene: TRBJ2-1; CDR3aa: ASSLGQGFNEQF
v_gene: TRBV18; abundance: NA; j_gene: TRBJ1-4; CDR3aa: ASSPRELLGEKLF
v_gene: TRBV5-5; abundance: NA; j_gene: TRBJ1-5; CDR3aa: ASSLWLGQRNQPQH
v_gene: TRBV5-1; abundance: NA; j_gene: TRBJ1-1; CDR3aa: ASSTQGQGGTEAF
v_gene: TRBV27; abundance: NA; j_gene: TRBJ1-4; CDR3aa: ASSLGDKYEKLF
v_gene: TRBV10-2; abundance: few; j_gene: TRBJ2-4; CDR3aa: ASSGGTVKNIQY
v_gene: TRBV25-1; abundance: NA; j_gene: TRBJ1-2; CDR3aa: ASSESGTGGVSYGYT
v_gene: TRBV7-2; abundance: NA; j_gene: TRBJ2-7; CDR3aa: ASSLGLAGGTYEQY
v_gene: TRBV7-8; abundance: many; j_gene: TRBJ1-5; CDR3aa: ASSFGGLEQPQH
v_gene: TRBV18; abundance: NA; j_gene: TRBJ1-6; CDR3aa: ASSPPGQGAGNSPLH
v_gene: TRBV18; abundance: NA; j_gene: TRBJ1-1; CDR3aa: ASSIAARGTEAF
v_gene: TRBV4-1; abundance: NA; j_gene: TRBJ2-6; CDR3aa: ASSHGRARSGANVLT
v_gene: TRBV6-5; abundance: NA; j_gene: TRBJ2-7; CDR3aa: ASSWTVDSYEQY
v_gene: TRBV5-6; abundance: NA; j_gene: TRBJ2-1; CDR3aa: ASSLGTGSYNEQF
v_gene: TRBV24-1; abundance: NA; j_gene: TRBJ2-3; CDR3aa: ATGGGGRTDTQY
v_gene: TRBV7-2; abundance: NA; j_gene: TRBJ2-4; CDR3aa: ASSLYLSGGAKNIQY
v_gene: TRBV4-1; abundance: NA; j_gene: TRBJ2-1; CDR3aa: ASSQDRGTENEQF
v_gene: TRBV6-2/TRBV6-3; abundance: NA; j_gene: TRBJ1-1; CDR3aa: ASSSGGWTEAF
v_gene: TRBV5-4; abundance: once; j_gene: TRBJ2-1; CDR3aa: ASSLDPSGYNEQF
v_gene: TRBV13; abundance: NA; j_gene: TRBJ2-3; CDR3aa: ASSLLVGGTRDTDTQY
v_gene: TRBV18; abundance: NA; j_gene: TRBJ2-7; CDR3aa: ASSPAGRTNTQQY
v_gene: TRBV30; abundance: NA; j_gene: TRBJ1-6; CDR3aa: AWSVLDRGHNSPLH
v_gene: TRBV11-3; abundance: NA; j_gene: TRBJ1-1; CDR3aa: ASSLDRNSRYEAF
v_gene: TRBV11-3; abundance: NA; j_gene: TRBJ2-1; CDR3aa: ASSLVGTSGREQF
v_gene: TRBV10-1; abundance: NA; j_gene: TRBJ2-1; CDR3aa: ASSPGLAGHNEQF
v_gene: TRBV4-2; abundance: NA; j_gene: TRBJ2-3; CDR3aa: ASSQGGGRADTQY
v_gene: TRBV6-5; abundance: NA; j_gene: TRBJ1-1; CDR3aa: ASSWDRGYTF
v_gene: TRBV19; abundance: many; j_gene: TRBJ1-5; CDR3aa: ASSERSRGNQPQH
v_gene: TRBV12-3/TRBV12-4; abundance: NA; j_gene: TRBJ1-1; CDR3aa: ASSRQINTEAF
v_gene: TRBV6-2/TRBV6-3; abundance: NA; j_gene: TRBJ1-1; CDR3aa: ASSRSGQGFVNTEAF
v_gene: TRBV7-9; abundance: NA; j_gene: TRBJ2-7; CDR3aa: ASSFSDTYYEQY
v_gene: TRBV4-3; abundance: NA; j_gene: TRBJ1-6; CDR3aa: ASSQGGRGVGSPLH
v_gene: TRBV6-5; abundance: NA; j_gene: TRBJ1-1; CDR3aa: ASSYSAGGLNTEAF
v_gene: TRBV28; abundance: NA; j_gene: TRBJ2-7; CDR3aa: ASSFGDGEQY
v_gene: TRBV2; abundance: NA; j_gene: TRBJ1-5; CDR3aa: ASSEEGGSNQPQH
v_gene: TRBV19; abundance: NA; j_gene: TRBJ1-5; CDR3aa: ASSTIGSVQPQH
v_gene: TRBV9; abundance: NA; j_gene: TRBJ1-5; CDR3aa: ASSPGAGDYSNQPQH
v_gene: TRBV27; abundance: NA; j_gene: TRBJ1-2; CDR3aa: ASSFRVRGSGYT
v_gene: TRBV4-3; abundance: once; j_gene: TRBJ2-4; CDR3aa: ASSQDYRRLAKNIQY
v_gene: TRBV11-3; abundance: NA; j_gene: TRBJ2-2; CDR3aa: ASSPLTVNTGELF
v_gene: TRBV24-1; abundance: NA; j_gene: TRBJ2-3; CDR3aa: ATSDLTITGDTQY
v_gene: TRBV19; abundance: NA; j_gene: TRBJ2-1; CDR3aa: ASSIVGGWEQF
v_gene: TRBV5-1; abundance: NA; j_gene: TRBJ2-5; CDR3aa: ASSLAGRYQETQY
v_gene: TRBV27; abundance: NA; j_gene: TRBJ1-2; CDR3aa: ASSFRMDRNGYT
v_gene: TRBV9; abundance: once; j_gene: TRBJ2-3; CDR3aa: ASSVLITGTDTQY
v_gene: TRBV6-2/TRBV6-3; abundance: NA; j_gene: TRBJ2-1; CDR3aa: ASSYLSGNRDEQF
v_gene: TRBV4-3; abundance: NA; j_gene: TRBJ2-6; CDR3aa: ASSQDVASGSLHSGANVLT
v_gene: TRBV6-2/TRBV6-3; abundance: many; j_gene: TRBJ2-5; CDR3aa: ASRPFMGPAPHETQY
v_gene: TRBV2; abundance: NA; j_gene: TRBJ1-3; CDR3aa: ASRPRTGVSGNTIY
v_gene: TRBV11-3; abundance: few; j_gene: TRBJ1-2; CDR3aa: ASSARQGDYGYT
v_gene: TRBV4-3; abundance: NA; j_gene: TRBJ1-3; CDR3aa: ASSQDPRGMGNTIY
v_gene: TRBV4-3; abundance: once; j_gene: TRBJ2-3; CDR3aa: ASSPRLAGGVNTDTQY